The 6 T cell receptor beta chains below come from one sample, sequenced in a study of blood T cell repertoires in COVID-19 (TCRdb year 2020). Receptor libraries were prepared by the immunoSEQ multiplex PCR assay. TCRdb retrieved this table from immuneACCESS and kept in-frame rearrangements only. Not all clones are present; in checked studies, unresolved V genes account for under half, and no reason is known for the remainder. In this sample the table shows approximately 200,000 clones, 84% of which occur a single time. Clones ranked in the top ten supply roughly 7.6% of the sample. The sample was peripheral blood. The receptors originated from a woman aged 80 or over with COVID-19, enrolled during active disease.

The DNA of the CDR3 is TGTGCCAGCAGTCCCCTGCTGGGGGGGATCTACGAGCAGTACTTC. It codes for CASSPLLGGIYEQYF. The V call is TRBV27, the J call TRBJ2-7; 7 bases map to TRBD2. Germline loops: CDR1 MNHEY, CDR2 SMNVEV (reference sequence). The CDR3 is made up of 15 amino acids. V was pared by 5 bases and J by 3 bases, with 10 bases of the junction left unmatched.

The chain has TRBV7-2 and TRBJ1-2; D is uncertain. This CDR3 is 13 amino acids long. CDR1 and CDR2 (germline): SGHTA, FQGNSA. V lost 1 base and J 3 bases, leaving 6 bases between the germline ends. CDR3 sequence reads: CASSLGSDYGYTF. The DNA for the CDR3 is TGTGCCAGCAGCTTAGGCAGTGACTATGGCTACACCTTC. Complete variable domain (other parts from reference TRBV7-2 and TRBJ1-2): GAGVSQSPSNKVTEKGKDVELRCDPISGHTALYWYRQSLGQGLEFLIYFQGNSAPDKSGLPSDRFSAERTGGSVSTLTIQRTQQEDSAVYLCASSLGSDYGYTFGSGTRLTVV.

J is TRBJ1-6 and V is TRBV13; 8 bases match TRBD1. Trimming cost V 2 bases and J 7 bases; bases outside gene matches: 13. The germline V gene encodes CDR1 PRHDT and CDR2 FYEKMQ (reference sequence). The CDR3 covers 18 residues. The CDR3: CASSLNPGGPAGNSPLHF. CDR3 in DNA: TGTGCCAGCAGCTTAAACCCAGGGGGCCCCGCGGGGAATTCACCCCTCCACTTT.

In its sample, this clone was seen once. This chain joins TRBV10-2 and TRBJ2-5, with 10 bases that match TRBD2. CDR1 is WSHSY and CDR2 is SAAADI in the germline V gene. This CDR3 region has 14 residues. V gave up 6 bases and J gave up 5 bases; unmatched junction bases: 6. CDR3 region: CASSDSGGLETQYF. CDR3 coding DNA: TGCGCCAGCAGCGATAGCGGGGGGCTTGAGACCCAGTACTTC.

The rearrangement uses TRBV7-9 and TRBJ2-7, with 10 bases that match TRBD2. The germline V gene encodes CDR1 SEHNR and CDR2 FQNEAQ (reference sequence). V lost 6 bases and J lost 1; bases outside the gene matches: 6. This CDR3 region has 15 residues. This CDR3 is CASSSLAGVSYEQYF. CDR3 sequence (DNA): TGTGCCAGCAGTTCCCTAGCGGGAGTGTCCTACGAGCAGTACTTC. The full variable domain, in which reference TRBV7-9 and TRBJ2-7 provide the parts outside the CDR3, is DTGVSQNPRHKITKRGQNVTFRCDPISEHNRLYWYRQTLGQGPEFLTYFQNEAQLEKSRLLSDRFSAERPKGSFSTLEIQRTEQGDSAMYLCASSSLAGVSYEQYFGPGTRLTVT.

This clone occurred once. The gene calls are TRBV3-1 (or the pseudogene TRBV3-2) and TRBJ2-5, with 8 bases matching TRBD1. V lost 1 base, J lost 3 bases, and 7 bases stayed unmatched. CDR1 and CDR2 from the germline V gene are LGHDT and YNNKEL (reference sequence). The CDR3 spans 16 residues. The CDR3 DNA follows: TGTGCCAGCAGCCAAGGTCTTAGGACAGGGAAAGAGACCCAGTACTTC. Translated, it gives CASSQGLRTGKETQYF.